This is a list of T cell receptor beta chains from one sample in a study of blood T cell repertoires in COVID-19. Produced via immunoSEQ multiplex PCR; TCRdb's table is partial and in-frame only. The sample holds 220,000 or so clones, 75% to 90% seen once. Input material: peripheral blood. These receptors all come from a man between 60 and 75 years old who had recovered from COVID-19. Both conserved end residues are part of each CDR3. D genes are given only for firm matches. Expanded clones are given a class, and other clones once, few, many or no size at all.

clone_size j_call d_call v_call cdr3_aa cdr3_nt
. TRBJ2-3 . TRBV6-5 CASSYTYSTDTQYF TGTGCCAGCAGTTACACCTATAGCACAGATACGCAGTATTTT
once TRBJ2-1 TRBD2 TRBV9 CASSGNSGSRYNEQFF TGTGCCAGCAGCGGAAATAGCGGGAGTAGGTACAATGAGCAGTTCTTC
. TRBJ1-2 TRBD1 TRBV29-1 CSARQGGSYGYTF TGCAGCGCCCGTCAGGGGGGCAGCTATGGCTACACCTTC
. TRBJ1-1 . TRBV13 CASSLDGGRDTEAFF TGTGCCAGCAGCTTAGACGGGGGTCGAGACACTGAAGCTTTCTTT
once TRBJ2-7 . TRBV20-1 CSASDSTRGRDYEQYF TGCAGTGCTAGTGATAGTACAAGGGGGAGGGACTACGAGCAGTACTTC
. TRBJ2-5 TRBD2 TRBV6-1 CASSEGGGYQETQYF TGTGCCAGCAGTGAGGGCGGGGGGTACCAAGAGACCCAGTACTTC
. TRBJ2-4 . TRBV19 CASSMLVSLAKNIQYF TGTGCCAGTAGTATGTTGGTTAGCTTAGCCAAAAACATTCAGTACTTC
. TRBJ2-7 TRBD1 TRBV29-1 CSVTGQYYEQYF TGCAGCGTCACGGGACAGTACTACGAGCAGTACTTC
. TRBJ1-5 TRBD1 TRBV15 CATRPGQGNQPQHF TGTGCCACCAGACCGGGACAGGGCAATCAGCCCCAGCATTTT
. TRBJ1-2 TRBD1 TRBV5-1 CASSSTGDGYTF TGCGCCAGCAGCTCGACAGGGGACGGCTACACCTTC
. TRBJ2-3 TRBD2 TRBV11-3 CASSSYLAGGTDTQYF TGTGCCAGCAGCTCCTATCTAGCGGGAGGAACAGATACGCAGTATTTT
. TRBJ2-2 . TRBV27 CASSPGDRFTGELFF TGTGCCAGCAGTCCGGGAGACCGATTCACCGGGGAGCTGTTTTTT
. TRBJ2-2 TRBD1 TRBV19 CASSIRDRAFTGELFF TGTGCCAGTAGTATCCGGGACAGGGCCTTCACCGGGGAGCTGTTTTTT
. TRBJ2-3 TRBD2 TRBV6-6 CASSRWTSGIASSTDTQYF TGTGCCAGCAGTCGTTGGACTAGCGGGATCGCCTCTAGCACAGATACGCAGTATTTT
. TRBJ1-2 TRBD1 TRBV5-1 CASRSGQGAPSYGYTF TGCGCCAGCAGATCCGGACAGGGGGCGCCGAGTTATGGCTACACCTTC
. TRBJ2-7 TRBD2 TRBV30 CAWRVGRRLADTYEQYF TGTGCCTGGAGGGTGGGTCGAAGACTAGCTGATACCTACGAGCAGTACTTC
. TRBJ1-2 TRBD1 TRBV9 CASSGQGLAYGYTF TGTGCCAGCAGCGGACAGGGGCTGGCCTATGGCTACACCTTC
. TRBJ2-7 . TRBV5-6 CASSLTGPAIVKYF TGTGCCAGCAGCTTGACAGGACCGGCCATCGTAAAGTACTTC
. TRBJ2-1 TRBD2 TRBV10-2 CASTGGAFTYNEQFF TGCGCCAGCACCGGGGGGGCCTTCACCTACAATGAGCAGTTCTTC